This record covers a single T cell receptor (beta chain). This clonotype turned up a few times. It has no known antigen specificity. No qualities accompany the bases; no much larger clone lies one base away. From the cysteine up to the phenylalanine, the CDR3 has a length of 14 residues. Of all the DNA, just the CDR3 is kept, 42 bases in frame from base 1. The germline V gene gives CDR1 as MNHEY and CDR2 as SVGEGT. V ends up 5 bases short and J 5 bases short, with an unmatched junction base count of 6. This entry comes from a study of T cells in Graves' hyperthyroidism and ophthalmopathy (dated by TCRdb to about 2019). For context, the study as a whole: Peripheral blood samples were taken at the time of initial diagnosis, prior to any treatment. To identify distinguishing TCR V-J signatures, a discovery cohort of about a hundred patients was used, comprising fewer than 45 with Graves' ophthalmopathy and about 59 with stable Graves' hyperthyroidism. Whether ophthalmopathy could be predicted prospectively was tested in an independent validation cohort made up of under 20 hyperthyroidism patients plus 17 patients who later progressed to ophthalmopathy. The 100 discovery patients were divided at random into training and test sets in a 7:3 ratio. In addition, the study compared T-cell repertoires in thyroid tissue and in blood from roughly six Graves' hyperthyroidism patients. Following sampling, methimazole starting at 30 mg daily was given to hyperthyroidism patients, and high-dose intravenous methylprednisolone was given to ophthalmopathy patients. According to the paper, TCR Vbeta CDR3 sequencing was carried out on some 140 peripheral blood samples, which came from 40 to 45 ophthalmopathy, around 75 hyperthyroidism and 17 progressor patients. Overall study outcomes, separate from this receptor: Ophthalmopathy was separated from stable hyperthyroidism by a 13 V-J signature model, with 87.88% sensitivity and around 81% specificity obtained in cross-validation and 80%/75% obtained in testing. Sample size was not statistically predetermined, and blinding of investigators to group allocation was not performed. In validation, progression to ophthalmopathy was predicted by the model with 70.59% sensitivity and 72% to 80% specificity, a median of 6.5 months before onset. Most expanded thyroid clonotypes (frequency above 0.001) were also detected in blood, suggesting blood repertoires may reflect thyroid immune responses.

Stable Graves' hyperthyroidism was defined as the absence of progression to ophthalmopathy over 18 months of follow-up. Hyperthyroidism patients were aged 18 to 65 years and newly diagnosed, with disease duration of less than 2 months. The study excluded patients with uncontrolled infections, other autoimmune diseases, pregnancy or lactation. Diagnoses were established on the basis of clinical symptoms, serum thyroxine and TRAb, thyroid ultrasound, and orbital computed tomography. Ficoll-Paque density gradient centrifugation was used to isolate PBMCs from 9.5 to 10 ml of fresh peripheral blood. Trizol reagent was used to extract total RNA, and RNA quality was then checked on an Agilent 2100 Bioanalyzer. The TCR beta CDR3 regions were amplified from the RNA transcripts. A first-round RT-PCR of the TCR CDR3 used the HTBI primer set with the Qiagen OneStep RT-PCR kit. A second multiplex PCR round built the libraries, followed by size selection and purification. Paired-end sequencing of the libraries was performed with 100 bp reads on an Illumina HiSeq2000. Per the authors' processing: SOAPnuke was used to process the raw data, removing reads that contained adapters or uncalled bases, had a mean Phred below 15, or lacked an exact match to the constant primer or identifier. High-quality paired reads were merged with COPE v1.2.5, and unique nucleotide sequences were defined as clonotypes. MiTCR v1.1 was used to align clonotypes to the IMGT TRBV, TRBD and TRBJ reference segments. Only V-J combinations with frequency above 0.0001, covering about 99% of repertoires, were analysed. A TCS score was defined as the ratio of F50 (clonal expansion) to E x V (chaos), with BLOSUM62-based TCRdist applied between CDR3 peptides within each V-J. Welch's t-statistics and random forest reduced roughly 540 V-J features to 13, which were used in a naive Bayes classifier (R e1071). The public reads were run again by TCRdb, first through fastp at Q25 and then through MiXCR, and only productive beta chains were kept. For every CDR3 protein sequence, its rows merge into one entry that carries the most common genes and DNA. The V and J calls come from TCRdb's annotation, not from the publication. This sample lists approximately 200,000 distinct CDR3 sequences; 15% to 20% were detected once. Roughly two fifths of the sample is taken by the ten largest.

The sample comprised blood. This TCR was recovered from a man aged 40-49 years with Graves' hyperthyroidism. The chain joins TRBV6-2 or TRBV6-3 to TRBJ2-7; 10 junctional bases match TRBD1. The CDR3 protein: CASSTRDRGDEQYF. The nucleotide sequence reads TGTGCCAGCAGTACCCGGGACAGGGGCGACGAGCAGTACTTC.